This passage covers 13 T cell receptor beta chains from one sample sequenced in a study of blood T cell repertoires in COVID-19. Sequenced by immunoSEQ multiplex PCR; TCRdb stores in-frame clones only, minus some. The sample lists fewer than 150,000 clones, 84% seen once, with roughly 8.3% in the top ten. The source material was peripheral blood. Receptors originate from a woman of 80 years or more in a cohort sampled during active or convalescent COVID-19.

The chain uses TRBV7-9 and TRBJ2-7, with 10 bases fitting TRBD2. The CDR3 covers 16 residues. Germline CDR1 reads SEHNR; CDR2 reads FQNEAQ (reference sequence). Trimming cost V 5 bases and J 3 bases; bases outside gene matches: 10. For the CDR3, the DNA is TGTGCCAGCAGCCCTTACGGGTGGACTAGCGGCTACGAGCAGTACTTC. Residues: CASSPYGWTSGYEQYF.

This clone was detected only a few times. The V call is TRBV2, the J call TRBJ2-5, with 7 bases lining up with TRBD2. The trim removed 3 bases at V and 5 bases at J, leaving 6 bases unmatched. CDR1 and CDR2 (germline): SNHLY, FYNNEI. This CDR3 contains 14 residues. CDR3 DNA: TGTGCCAGCAGTGACGGACTAGTAAGCGAGACCCAGTACTTC. Its translation is CASSDGLVSETQYF.

V gene TRBV9 combines with J gene TRBJ1-6; D not certain. V was cut by 0 bases and J by 10 bases, with 8 bases left in between. This CDR3 is 13 amino acids long. Germline V CDR1 and CDR2: SGDLS, YYNGEE. The CDR3 nucleotides are TGTGCCAGCAGCGTAGACGGGATGTCACCCCTCCACTTT. This codes for CASSVDGMSPLHF.

The V gene is TRBV19, the J gene TRBJ2-7, with 8 bases that match TRBD2. CDR3 length: 17 residues. CDR1 LNHDA and CDR2 SQIVND come from the germline V gene (reference sequence). V trimming: 7 bases; J trimming: 0 bases; junction bases outside the gene matches: 14. CDR3 residues: CASTRTSPGPSSYEQYV. The CDR3 coding sequence is TGTGCCAGTACAAGGACTAGCCCGGGGCCCAGCTCCTACGAGCAGTACGTC.

J is TRBJ1-4 and V is TRBV27; no definite D call. Between the trimmed V and J ends, which lost 5 bases and 4 bases, there was a span of 23 bases. This CDR3 contains 18 residues. The germline CDR1 and CDR2 sequences are MNHEY and SMNVEV (reference sequence). The CDR3 here is CASSLKGGRYHFNEKLFF. The CDR3 coding sequence is TGTGCCAGCAGTCTCAAAGGCGGCCGATACCATTTTAATGAAAAACTGTTTTTT.

The rearrangement links TRBV19 to TRBJ2-7, with D unclear. The germline gives CDR1 LNHDA, CDR2 SQIVND (reference sequence). Trimming shortened V by 8 bases and J by 0 bases, and 17 bases separated the two germline ends. This CDR3 region has 15 residues. The CDR3 DNA reads as TGTGCCAGTCCCCCCCTACCGCTTGACTCCTACGAGCAGTACTTC. It translates to CASPPLPLDSYEQYF.

Written as DNA, the CDR3 is TGTGCCAGTAGTAGAGGCGGGACAGAAAACTATGGCTACACCTTC. Its translation is CASSRGGTENYGYTF. V usage is TRBV19 and J usage is TRBJ1-2; 7 bases line up with TRBD1. The germline gives CDR1 LNHDA, CDR2 SQIVND (reference sequence). The CDR3 runs to 15 residues. After removal of 4 bases from V and 2 bases from J, the junction contained 7 bases not matched to a gene.

V gene TRBV5-6 combines with J gene TRBJ2-5, with 8 nucleotides matching TRBD1. J was trimmed by 4 bases and V by 2 bases; bases with no gene match: 13. Germline CDR1 SGHDT, CDR2 YYEEEE. The CDR3 has 17 amino acids. The CDR3 region has the DNA TGTGCCAGCAGCTTCGGTGGCAGGGGGCGCCTCGGAGAGACCCAGTACTTC. It encodes CASSFGGRGRLGETQYF. The variable domain in full, completed from reference TRBV5-6 and TRBJ2-5, reads DAGVTQSPTHLIKTRGQQVTLRCSPKSGHDTVSWYQQALGQGPQFIFQYYEEEERQRGNFPDRFSGHQFPNYSSELNVNALLLGDSALYLCASSFGGRGRLGETQYFGPGTRLLVL.

V usage is TRBV5-4 and J usage is TRBJ2-2; perhaps TRBD1 as D (5 bases). The CDR3 loop spans 17 amino acids. The germline V gene encodes CDR1 SGHNT and CDR2 YYREEE (reference sequence). Trimming pared 1 base from V and 0 bases from J, leaving 13 bases between. CDR3 sequence reads: CASSLTRDSANTGELFF. CDR3 in DNA: TGTGCCAGCAGCTTGACCCGCGACAGCGCGAACACCGGGGAGCTGTTTTTT.

The chain couples TRBV7-2 to TRBJ2-3; TRBD1 is a possible D gene (5 bases). V shed 4 bases and J shed 5 bases, with 10 bases lying between them. Germline values: CDR1 SGHTA, CDR2 FQGNSA. CDR3 length: 13 amino acids. This chain's CDR3 is CASSSPQGDTQYF. Here the CDR3 DNA reads TGTGCCAGCAGCTCACCTCAGGGAGATACGCAGTATTTT.

This clone was counted between two and nine times. This sequence joins TRBV6-5 and TRBJ2-5; TRBD1 aligns across 8 bases. Per the germline V gene, CDR1 is MNHEY and CDR2 is SVGAGI. J lost 1 base, V lost 6 bases, and 4 bases had no gene match. The length of the CDR3 is 14 residues. In DNA form, the CDR3 reads TGTGCCAGCAGGACCGGGACAGGCCAAGAGACCCAGTACTTC. It encodes CASRTGTGQETQYF.

The chain employs TRBV27 and TRBJ1-1, with D perhaps matching TRBD1 (5 bases). V dropped 6 bases and J dropped 5 bases, with 16 bases sitting between them. This CDR3 has 14 residues. CDR1 is MNHEY, CDR2 SMNVEV, per germline (reference sequence). The CDR3 sequence is CASSLRRGLTEAFF. The CDR3 bases are TGTGCCAGCAGCCTTCGGAGGGGTTTGACTGAAGCTTTCTTT.

Details on this clone: This same CDR3 is encoded by further DNA sequences in the sample. The chain couples TRBV18 to TRBJ1-1; no firm D call. CDR3 length equals 13 residues. Germline-derived CDR1 and CDR2 are KGHSH and LQKENI. V lost 4 bases to trimming and J lost 1 base, with 7 bases between them. CDR3 amino acids: CASSLSGNTEAFF. The CDR3 nucleotides are TGTGCCAGCTCACTTTCCGGGAACACTGAAGCTTTCTTT.